Listed below are T cell receptor beta chains from one sample, sequenced in a study of cytomegalovirus exposure and HLA in healthy donors. The protocol was immunoSEQ multiplex PCR, while the TCRdb copy is restricted to in-frame clones and leaves out a portion. The sample carries about 130,000 clones, approximately 90% recorded once. Sequenced: PBMCs. Receptor source: a woman aged 25 to 39 in good health and CMV-seropositive. Both conserved end residues are part of each CDR3. The D gene is left open where the match is weak. A row's size may be missing; if present it is once, few, many or a size class.

CDR3,DNA,D,size,J,V
CASSLTRTSGSTGELFF,TGCGCCAGCAGCCTAACACGGACTAGCGGGAGCACCGGGGAGCTGTTTTTT,TRBD2,-,TRBJ2-2,TRBV5-1
CASSAGTAFNEQFF,TGTGCCAGCAGCGCCGGGACAGCCTTTAATGAGCAGTTCTTC,TRBD1,many,TRBJ2-1,TRBV7-8
CASSTLAYEQYF,TGCGCCAGCAGTACGCTAGCCTACGAGCAGTACTTC,-,-,TRBJ2-7,TRBV10-2
CASSQDRGPGNTIYF,TGCGCCAGCAGCCAAGATCGTGGGCCTGGAAACACCATATATTTT,-,-,TRBJ1-3,TRBV4-1
CASSWHYEETQYF,TGTGCCAGCAGTTGGCACTATGAAGAGACCCAGTACTTC,-,-,TRBJ2-5,TRBV27
CASSSNRFTGELFF,TGTGCCAGCAGTTCAAACAGGTTCACCGGGGAGCTGTTTTTT,-,-,TRBJ2-2,TRBV27
CASRYRGLSEQFF,TGTGCCAGCAGGTACAGGGGGCTAAGTGAGCAGTTCTTC,TRBD1,-,TRBJ2-1,TRBV6-6
CASSPDRGGTEAFF,TGTGCCAGCAGCCCGGACAGGGGGGGAACTGAAGCTTTCTTT,TRBD1,few,TRBJ1-1,TRBV11-1
CASTLTGGMETQYF,TGTGCCAGCACCCTGACAGGGGGCATGGAGACCCAGTACTTC,TRBD1,-,TRBJ2-5,TRBV6-5
CASSRDRVRGFDEQYF,TGTGCCAGCAGCCGAGATCGTGTCAGGGGCTTCGACGAGCAGTACTTC,-,-,TRBJ2-7,TRBV11-2
CASSSAGASTDTQYF,TGTGCCAGCAGTTCAGCGGGGGCGAGCACAGATACGCAGTATTTT,TRBD2,-,TRBJ2-3,TRBV2
CASSDSRSLGYTF,TGTGCCAGCAGTGACTCGAGGTCCCTAGGCTACACCTTC,-,-,TRBJ1-2,TRBV6-4
CASSSTGQGEEKLFF,TGCGCCAGCAGCTCTACGGGACAGGGCGAGGAAAAACTGTTTTTT,TRBD1,-,TRBJ1-4,TRBV5-1
CASRETSGRAGDTQYF,TGTGCCAGCAGGGAAACTAGCGGGAGGGCCGGGGATACGCAGTATTTT,TRBD2,-,TRBJ2-3,TRBV2